This T cell receptor beta chain was sequenced for a study of blood T cell repertoires in COVID-19. For the study at large: COVID-19 samples, acute and convalescent, were from the United States, Italy and Spain. Nucleic acid was either cDNA or gDNA, and it came from T cells, B-cell-depleted T cells, or PBMCs.

In the original analysis: Amplification with reference gene primers provided the estimates of nucleated cell counts. The table came from immunoSEQ multiplex PCR; TCRdb's copy has only in-frame clones and leaves some out. V and J calls and clone size are those listed in that table; D and trimming were worked out from the DNA. The table lists 98,000 or so clones, around 84% of them singletons. The CDR3 loop spans 12 amino acids. Germline loops: CDR1 LGHDT, CDR2 YNNKEL (reference sequence). Trimming left V 4 bases short and J 2 bases short, with 6 bases between. In its sample, this clone was seen a few times.

The source of this sequence is a woman aged 55-69 years in a cohort sampled during active or convalescent COVID-19. The specimen was peripheral blood. The gene calls are TRBV3-1 (or the pseudogene TRBV3-2) and TRBJ2-7; a weak D match, TRBD1 (6 bases). The DNA of the CDR3 is TGTGCCAGCAGCCCAGGGGCCTACGAGCAGTACTTC. It is translated as CASSPGAYEQYF.